Presented here are 32 T cell receptor beta chains from one specimen sequenced in a study of cytotoxic CD8 clonotypes in ibrutinib-treated CLL. Some clones are missing from TCRdb's copy, which holds only in-frame ones; the method was immunoSEQ multiplex PCR. This sample carries some 290,000 clones, roughly 85% of them seen once, and the ten largest clones take 6.5% to 8.5%. The material was PBMCs, obtained before ibrutinib treatment. The origin of the receptors is a human donor with chronic lymphocytic leukemia.

This clone was counted once. The J gene is TRBJ2-1, the V gene TRBV29-1; 8 bases agree with TRBD2. The germline gives CDR1 SQVTM, CDR2 ANQGSEA. CDR3 length equals 17 residues. The ends lost 6 bases at V and 3 bases at J; junction bases unmatched: 16. This chain's CDR3 is CSVQREPTSRNYNEQFF. CDR3 bases: TGCAGCGTCCAGCGGGAGCCCACGAGTAGAAACTACAATGAGCAGTTCTTC.

CDR3 nucleotide sequence: TGCAGTGCTAGAGTCGGGAGTACGCAGTATTTT. It codes for CSARVGSTQYF. The chain uses TRBV20-1 and TRBJ2-3; possibly TRBD2 for D (6 bases). The CDR3 is 11 residues long. Between the trimmed V and J ends, which lost 1 base and 8 bases, there was a span of 7 bases. Germline V gene data show CDR1 as DFQATT and CDR2 as SNEGSKA (reference sequence).

This chain uses TRBV18 with TRBJ1-5; D is uncertain. CDR1 KGHSH and CDR2 LQKENI come from the germline V gene. V dropped 0 bases and J dropped 7 bases, with 10 bases sitting between them. The CDR3 has 14 amino acids. DNA of the CDR3: TGTGCCAGCTCACCACCAGGGCTTTTGCAGCCCCAGCATTTT. Its protein product is CASSPPGLLQPQHF.

The chain employs TRBV4-2 and TRBJ1-1; D remains unclear. Trimming took 0 bases from V and 2 from J, leaving 7 bases between them. The CDR3 length is 14 residues. Germline V gene lookup returns CDR1 LGHNA and CDR2 YNFKEQ. CDR3 nucleotide sequence: TGTGCCAGCAGCCAAGATCAGCGAAACACTGAAGCTTTCTTT. It specifies CASSQDQRNTEAFF.

V gene TRBV4-1 combines with J gene TRBJ1-2, with a weak D call TRBD1 (5 bases). Trimming removed 0 bases at V and 6 bases at J, with 11 bases between. Germline V gene data show CDR1 as MGHRA and CDR2 as YSYEKL. The CDR3 covers 14 residues. The CDR3, as DNA: TGCGCCAGCAGCCAAGAGGTTTGGGGGGATGGCTACACCTTC. Translation: CASSQEVWGDGYTF.

The chain combines TRBV5-6 with TRBJ2-7, with 7 bases matching TRBD2. The CDR3 contains 13 residues. V lost 1 base and J lost 9; bases outside the gene matches: 7. In germline, CDR1 is SGHDT, CDR2 YYEEEE. CDR3 loop: CASSLLSSGGQYF. Written as DNA, the CDR3 is TGTGCCAGCAGCTTGCTAAGTTCGGGGGGGCAGTACTTC. Based on the CDR3 plus reference TRBV5-6 and TRBJ2-7, the full variable domain is DAGVTQSPTHLIKTRGQQVTLRCSPKSGHDTVSWYQQALGQGPQFIFQYYEEEERQRGNFPDRFSGHQFPNYSSELNVNALLLGDSALYLCASSLLSSGGQYFGPGTRLTVT.

Only a few counts were recorded for this clone. The CDR3: CASSLQGSTDTQYF. CDR3 in DNA: TGTGCCAGCAGTCTACAGGGTAGCACAGATACGCAGTATTTT. The V call is TRBV6-6, the J call TRBJ2-3, with a weak D call TRBD1 (6 bases). Germline assignment: CDR1 MNHNY and CDR2 SVGAGI (reference sequence). Trimming took off 5 bases at V and 0 bases at J, with 9 bases between the two ends. This CDR3 spans 14 amino acids.

The chain links TRBV15 to TRBJ2-5, with D maybe TRBD2 (6 bases). Germline CDR1 and CDR2: LNHNV and YYDKDF (reference sequence). V was cut by 5 bases and J by 1 base, with 11 bases left in between. The CDR3 extends over 14 amino acids. The CDR3 region is CATSSRDFQETQYF. The CDR3 DNA is TGTGCCACCAGCTCCCGGGACTTCCAAGAGACCCAGTACTTC.

The gene calls are TRBV11-2 and TRBJ2-7; D is unclear. The germline CDR1 and CDR2 sequences are SGHAT and FQNNGV. V lost 5 bases and J lost 4, with 9 bases in between. The CDR3 contains 12 residues. CDR3 sequence (DNA): TGTGCCAGCAGCCAAGACGGTTACGAGCAGTACTTC. As protein: CASSQDGYEQYF.

The rearrangement joins TRBV28 to TRBJ1-1, with 8 bases aligning to TRBD1. The CDR3 contains 17 residues. V trimming: 2 bases; J trimming: 4 bases; junction bases outside the gene matches: 12. The germline V gene has CDR1 MDHEN and CDR2 SYDVKM. CDR3 residues: CASSLPSAAGGLTEAFF. CDR3 bases: TGTGCCAGCAGTTTACCTTCGGCGGCAGGGGGCCTCACTGAAGCTTTCTTT.

The rearrangement links TRBV19 to TRBJ2-7; 10 positions match TRBD2. Germline V gene lookup returns CDR1 LNHDA and CDR2 SQIVND (reference sequence). Trimming at V came to 5 bases and at J to 6 bases, leaving 7 bases not matched to a gene. The CDR3 loop spans 14 amino acids. The CDR3 region is CASSFSSGSREQYF. The CDR3 bases are TGTGCCAGTAGTTTCTCTAGCGGGAGTCGCGAGCAGTACTTC.

In this sample, this clone turned up once. V usage is TRBV9 and J usage is TRBJ2-7; 8 bases agree with TRBD1. The trim removed 4 bases at V and 5 bases at J, leaving 5 bases unmatched. CDR1 SGDLS and CDR2 YYNGEE come from the germline V gene. CDR3 length: 13 residues. The CDR3 loop is CASSIDRGDEQYF. CDR3 nucleotides: TGTGCCAGCAGCATAGACAGGGGAGACGAGCAGTACTTC.

This rearrangement joins TRBV7-3 to TRBJ2-3; tentatively, D is TRBD2 (5 bases). Per the germline V gene, CDR1 is SGHTA and CDR2 is FQGTGA. The CDR3 runs to 13 residues. V was trimmed by 4 bases and J by 2 bases, leaving 7 bases between them. In DNA, the CDR3 is TGTGCCAGCAGCTCAGCGGACACAGATACGCAGTATTTT. Encoded protein: CASSSADTDTQYF.

This clone has just a few counts. The V call is TRBV4-2, the J call TRBJ1-4, with TRBD1 identical over 8 bases. The CDR3 is 16 amino acids. Trimming took 4 bases from V and 8 from J; bases not matched to a gene: 12. Germline V CDR1 and CDR2: LGHNA, YNFKEQ. The CDR3 sequence is CASSPGTGRSEEKLFF. CDR3 bases: TGTGCCAGCAGCCCGGGGACAGGAAGGTCTGAGGAAAAACTGTTTTTT.

The V gene is TRBV14, the J gene TRBJ2-7, with D tentatively TRBD1 (6 bases). Trimming removed 8 bases at V and 0 bases at J, with 26 bases between. The CDR3 has 18 amino acids. The V gene's germline CDR1 is SGHDN and CDR2 FVKESK. The CDR3 loop reads CASSRQVGSRGGSYEQYF. The CDR3 DNA follows: TGTGCCAGCTCTCGGCAGGTGGGCTCCAGGGGCGGCTCCTACGAGCAGTACTTC.

The chain combines TRBV4-3 with TRBJ2-3; 8 nucleotides agree with TRBD2. The V and J ends lost 0 bases and 3 bases, in that order; junction bases with no gene match: 8. The CDR3 is 17 residues long. CDR1 and CDR2 from the germline V gene are LGHNA and YSLEER. Written as DNA, the CDR3 is TGCGCCAGCAGCCAAGATTTCCTAGCGGGTGGTACAGATACGCAGTATTTT. Its translation is CASSQDFLAGGTDTQYF.

The rearrangement links TRBV7-9 to TRBJ1-5; D is undetermined. Germline assignment: CDR1 SEHNR and CDR2 FQNEAQ (reference sequence). The CDR3 loop spans 14 amino acids. The germline V and J ends were trimmed by 4 bases and 0 bases, with 7 bases remaining between them. CDR3 in DNA: TGTGCCAGCAGCTCTCAGCATAGCAATCAGCCCCAGCATTTT. This codes for CASSSQHSNQPQHF.

This chain uses TRBV9 with TRBJ1-5, with TRBD1 as a possible D gene (5 bases). CDR1 is SGDLS, CDR2 YYNGEE, per germline. The ends were cut back, 0 bases at V and 7 bases at J, with 17 bases in the middle. The CDR3 is 16 amino acids. CDR3 in DNA: TGTGCCAGCAGCGTAGGGGGTTCAGGCCGGGACCAGCCCCAGCATTTT. Amino acid sequence: CASSVGGSGRDQPQHF. Full variable domain (remainder filled in from reference TRBV9 and TRBJ1-5): DSGVTQTPKHLITATGQRVTLRCSPRSGDLSVYWYQQSLDQGLQFLIQYYNGEERAKGNILERFSAQQFPDLHSELNLSSLELGDSALYFCASSVGGSGRDQPQHFGDGTRLSIL.

V usage is TRBV30 and J usage is TRBJ1-5, with D perhaps TRBD1 (5 bases). The V end lost 1 base, the J end lost 7 bases, and 11 bases lay between the germline ends. The CDR3 loop spans 13 amino acids. Germline V CDR1 and CDR2: GTSNPN, SVGIG (reference sequence). The CDR3 DNA follows: TGTGCCTGGAGTGGGGGGGGAGGACAGCCCCAGCATTTT. Translated, it gives CAWSGGGGQPQHF.

The chain employs TRBV19 and TRBJ2-5; TRBD2 matches at 7 bases. V was pared by 7 bases and J by 4 bases, with 9 bases of the junction left unmatched. The germline V gene has CDR1 LNHDA and CDR2 SQIVND (reference sequence). This CDR3 has 14 residues. CDR3 DNA sequence: TGTGCCAGTACGTTGGGAGGGCCGTTAGAGACCCAGTACTTC. This sequence encodes CASTLGGPLETQYF.

The chain links TRBV7-9 to TRBJ1-1; D gene ambiguous. The CDR3 runs to 12 residues. The germline V gene has CDR1 SEHNR and CDR2 FQNEAQ (reference sequence). V lost 1 base to trimming and J lost 7 bases, with 7 bases between them. The CDR3 nucleotides read TGTGCCAGCAGCTTAGTCGGCGGTGAAGCTTTCTTT. It yields the protein CASSLVGGEAFF.

With regard to this clone: The junction does not match germline at one end; this may be a read error. V usage is TRBV5-4 and J usage is TRBJ2-2; no clear D. The CDR3 runs 15 residues. Germline V gene sequence: CDR1 SGHNT, CDR2 YYREEE (reference sequence). The CDR3 DNA sequence: TGTGCCAGCAGCTCTAACACACGGAACGCCGGGGAGCTGTTTTTT. It translates to CASSSNTRNAGELFF.

The rearrangement joins TRBV15 to TRBJ1-2; no clear D gene. This CDR3 contains 16 residues. The V and J ends lost 0 bases and 4 bases respectively, with 15 bases between them. Germline CDR1 and CDR2: LNHNV and YYDKDF (reference sequence). The CDR3 nucleotides read TGTGCCACCAGCAGAGATCCCAGTAGTTGGGGCTATGGCTACACCTTC. Translation gives CATSRDPSSWGYGYTF.

The gene calls are TRBV5-5 and TRBJ2-7; no reliable D call. This CDR3 has 14 amino acids. Germline values: CDR1 SGHKS, CDR2 YYEKEE (reference sequence). V was cut by 6 bases and J by 2 bases, with 15 bases left in between. CDR3 in amino acids: CASTSGWGPYEQYF. CDR3 coding DNA: TGTGCCAGCACTTCCGGATGGGGTCCCTACGAGCAGTACTTC.

The rearrangement uses TRBV7-6 and TRBJ2-7, with TRBD1 matching 11 bases. The germline V gene has CDR1 SGHVS and CDR2 FNYEAQ. There are 14 residues in the CDR3. V lost 5 bases to trimming and J lost 6 bases; unmatched junction nucleotides: 6. In DNA, the CDR3 is TGTGCCAGCAGCCGGGCGGACAGGGGGCCCGAGCAGTACTTC. Translated: CASSRADRGPEQYF. The full variable domain, with the rest looked up from reference TRBV7-6 and TRBJ2-7, is GAGVSQSPRYKVTKRGQDVALRCDPISGHVSLYWYRQALGQGPEFLTYFNYEAQQDKSGLPNDRFSAERPEGSISTLTIQRTEQRDSAMYRCASSRADRGPEQYFGPGTRLTVT.

The chain employs TRBV9 and TRBJ2-7, with D perhaps being TRBD1 or TRBD2 (5 bases each). Trimming took 0 bases from V and 7 from J, leaving 17 bases between them. Per germline, CDR1 SGDLS and CDR2 YYNGEE. There are 15 residues in the CDR3. The CDR3 reads CASSVDGTDPREQYF. Here the CDR3 DNA reads TGTGCCAGCAGCGTAGACGGGACCGACCCGCGGGAGCAGTACTTC.

The rearrangement uses TRBV9 and TRBJ2-3; D remains ambiguous. CDR3 length: 14 amino acids. Germline CDR1 SGDLS, CDR2 YYNGEE. The germline V and J ends were trimmed by 4 bases and 6 bases, with 15 bases remaining between them. The CDR3 region has the DNA TGTGCCAGCAGCCCCCAGCCGCGGCCCGATACGCAGTATTTT. Its translation: CASSPQPRPDTQYF.

The chain couples TRBV6-5 to TRBJ2-5; tentatively, D is TRBD2 (6 bases). The ends were cut back, 4 bases at V and 5 bases at J, with 14 bases in the middle. This CDR3 is 14 amino acids long. Germline V gives CDR1 MNHEY, CDR2 SVGAGI. The CDR3 spells CASSSLPGLETQYF. The CDR3, as DNA: TGTGCCAGCAGTTCCTTGCCGGGACTCGAGACCCAGTACTTC.

In its sample, this clone was seen once. The rearrangement joins TRBV25-1 to TRBJ2-2; D perhaps matches TRBD1 (6 bases). The CDR3 extends over 18 amino acids. Germline CDR1 is MGHDK and CDR2 is SYGVNS. The V and J ends lost 1 base and 1 base respectively, with 16 bases between them. The CDR3 DNA follows: TGTGCCAGCAGTGAATCCCGGTGGGGGCAGGGGAACACCGGGGAGCTGTTTTTT. It codes for CASSESRWGQGNTGELFF. Full variable domain (remainder filled in from reference TRBV25-1 and TRBJ2-2): EADIYQTPRYLVIGTGKKITLECSQTMGHDKMYWYQQDPGMELHLIHYSYGVNSTEKGDLSSESTVSRIRTEHFPLTLESARPSHTSQYLCASSESRWGQGNTGELFFGEGSRLTVL.

This clone showed up just once. The J gene is TRBJ2-3, the V gene TRBV5-1, with D possibly TRBD2 on 6 matching bases. The V gene's germline CDR1 is SGHRS and CDR2 YFSETQ. The length of the CDR3 is 15 residues. V was cut by 5 bases and J by 2 bases, with 15 bases left in between. CDR3 nucleotides: TGCGCCAGCAGTTTAGCGGTAAAGTCCACAGATACGCAGTATTTT. Its translation is CASSLAVKSTDTQYF.

V and J are TRBV15 and TRBJ2-5; the match to TRBD2 covers 7 bases. This CDR3 region has 16 residues. Germline assignment: CDR1 LNHNV and CDR2 YYDKDF (reference sequence). V trimming: 2 bases; J trimming: 0 bases; junction bases outside the gene matches: 6. The DNA for the CDR3 is TGTGCCACCAGCAGAATAACTAGCGCGTACCAAGAGACCCAGTACTTC. Its protein is CATSRITSAYQETQYF.

The chain couples TRBV2 to TRBJ2-1; 9 bases are shared with TRBD2. After removal of 3 bases from V and 3 bases from J, the junction contained 6 bases not matched to a gene. The germline V gene has CDR1 SNHLY and CDR2 FYNNEI. The CDR3 runs 16 residues. The CDR3 DNA reads TGTGCCAGCAGTGACCCCCTAGCGGGACACTACAATGAGCAGTTCTTC. It specifies CASSDPLAGHYNEQFF.